This T cell receptor (beta chain) was captured by sequencing in a study of beta chain features in type 1 diabetes. General study findings and limits: There was a moderate but significant shortening of TCRB CDR3s in all four CD4+ subsets of Type 1 diabetes patients.

As to this clone: The antigen is undetermined.

The CDR3 is made up of 14 amino acids. The ends were cut back, 3 bases at V and 6 bases at J, with 12 bases in the middle. In germline, CDR1 is GTSNPN, CDR2 SVGIG (reference sequence). What was sequenced were expressed TCRB transcripts, since all of the isolated RNA had been reverse transcribed. This table comes from immunoSEQ multiplex PCR, and its TCRdb copy is limited to in-frame clones, with some not included. This table has around 710,000 clones, around an eighth appearing once. The receptor comes from a man aged 25-40 years with type 1 diabetes. The sequenced sample was naive CD4+ T cells from blood. The chain links TRBV30 to TRBJ1-6; D uncertain. DNA for the CDR3: TGTGCCTGGAGGATGGAAGGGCTTAATTCACCCCTCCACTTT. This sequence encodes CAWRMEGLNSPLHF.